One sample yielded the 18 T cell receptor beta chains listed below, sequenced in a study of T cell responses to AZD1222 COVID-19 vaccine. Using immunoSEQ multiplex PCR, the repertoire was profiled, and TCRdb retains in-frame clones only, with some absent. The sample lists about 130,000 clones; approximately 93% were seen once. Sequenced here: peripheral blood, sampled on day 0 of AZD1222 vaccination. Receptors originate from an adult in good health.

V is TRBV7-2 and J is TRBJ1-3; the D gene is possibly TRBD1 (5 bases). From germline, CDR1 is SGHTA and CDR2 FQGNSA. Trimming cost V 0 bases and J 1 base, with 10 bases left between them. CDR3 length: 16 amino acids. The CDR3 sequence: CASSLASAGSGNTIYF. The DNA for the CDR3 is TGTGCCAGCAGCTTAGCGTCCGCAGGGTCTGGAAACACCATATATTTT. Using reference TRBV7-2 and TRBJ1-3 for the parts outside the CDR3, the full variable domain is GAGVSQSPSNKVTEKGKDVELRCDPISGHTALYWYRQSLGQGLEFLIYFQGNSAPDKSGLPSDRFSAERTGGSVSTLTIQRTQQEDSAVYLCASSLASAGSGNTIYFGEGSWLTVV.

This clone was seen once. One junction end does not reproduce the germline sequence, and a read error may be involved. V usage is TRBV7-8 and J usage is TRBJ1-2, with D possibly matching TRBD1 (6 bases). CDR1 is SGHVS and CDR2 is FQNEAQ in the germline V gene. The length of the CDR3 is 13 residues. The CDR3 region is CASSLVGDRSLHF. The CDR3 region has the DNA TGTGCCAGCAGCTTAGTTGGCGACAGGTCGCTCCACTTC.

This chain joins TRBV2 and TRBJ2-2, with 12 bases that match TRBD2. After removal of 4 bases from V and 7 bases from J, the junction contained 7 bases not matched to a gene. Looked up from germline, CDR1 is SNHLY and CDR2 is FYNNEI. The CDR3 length is 16 residues. The CDR3: CASSARTSGIFGELFF. The DNA for the CDR3 is TGTGCCAGCAGTGCCAGGACTAGCGGGATCTTCGGGGAGCTGTTTTTT.

This chain links TRBV2 with TRBJ1-1, with D maybe TRBD1 (5 bases). The CDR3 sequence is 15 residues long. V lost 2 bases, J lost 7 bases, and 17 bases lay in between. The germline V gene has CDR1 SNHLY and CDR2 FYNNEI. This chain's CDR3 is CASSELLGQGLEAFF. The CDR3 DNA sequence: TGTGCCAGCAGTGAACTATTGGGGCAGGGACTTGAAGCTTTCTTT.

Written as DNA, the CDR3 is TGTGCCAGCAGCGGCGCAGGGGCAGGGGCATCGTACGAGCAGTACTTC. Its protein is CASSGAGAGASYEQYF. The J gene is TRBJ2-7, the V gene TRBV9; weak D call: TRBD1 (6 bases). The germline CDR1 and CDR2 sequences are SGDLS and YYNGEE. Trimming cost V 3 bases and J 4 bases, with 20 bases left between them. The CDR3 contains 16 residues.

The rearrangement joins TRBV7-3 to TRBJ1-3; D possibly corresponds to TRBD1 (6 bases). V shed 6 bases and J shed 4 bases, with 16 bases lying between them. The germline gives CDR1 SGHTA, CDR2 FQGTGA. The CDR3 is 15 amino acids. This chain's CDR3 is CASSLQGLSGNTIYF. DNA of the CDR3: TGTGCCAGCAGTCTTCAGGGGCTCAGCGGAAACACCATATATTTT. The complete variable domain, with remaining parts taken from reference TRBV7-3 and TRBJ1-3, reads GAGVSQTPSNKVTEKGKYVELRCDPISGHTALYWYRQSLGQGPEFLIYFQGTGAADDSGLPNDRFFAVRPEGSVSTLKIQRTERGDSAVYLCASSLQGLSGNTIYFGEGSWLTVV.

The chain joins TRBV19 to TRBJ1-5; 9 bases agree with TRBD1. V trimming: 5 bases; J trimming: 3 bases; junction bases outside the gene matches: 8. Germline values: CDR1 LNHDA, CDR2 SQIVND (reference sequence). The CDR3 covers 16 residues. Here the CDR3 DNA reads TGTGCCAGTAGTCTACAGGGGGCGGCTTACAATCAGCCCCAGCATTTT. Its protein is CASSLQGAAYNQPQHF.

The V gene is TRBV7-9, the J gene TRBJ2-2, with 7 bases lining up with TRBD2. Germline V CDR1 and CDR2: SEHNR, FQNEAQ (reference sequence). J gave up 5 bases and V 1 base, and 7 bases lay outside the gene matches. The CDR3 has 16 amino acids. The DNA for the CDR3 is TGTGCCAGCAGCTTAGACCGGCGGGAGAAGACCGGGGAGCTGTTTTTT. Translation gives CASSLDRREKTGELFF. Supplemented by reference TRBV7-9 and TRBJ2-2, the full variable domain reads DTGVSQNPRHKITKRGQNVTFRCDPISEHNRLYWYRQTLGQGPEFLTYFQNEAQLEKSRLLSDRFSAERPKGSFSTLEIQRTEQGDSAMYLCASSLDRREKTGELFFGEGSRLTVL.

This clone has a handful of counts. V is TRBV3-1 (or the pseudogene TRBV3-2) and J is TRBJ2-7; D remains ambiguous. V lost 1 base and J lost 2, with 12 bases in between. CDR3 size: 15 residues. The germline CDR1 and CDR2 sequences are LGHDT and YNNKEL (reference sequence). The CDR3 sequence is CASSQAMTAAYEQYF. CDR3 bases: TGTGCCAGCAGCCAAGCCATGACGGCAGCCTACGAGCAGTACTTC.

The chain has TRBV9 and TRBJ1-6; D uncertain. The CDR3 contains 15 residues. The V gene lost 0 bases and the J gene lost 9 bases, with 13 bases spanning the gap. From germline, CDR1 is SGDLS and CDR2 YYNGEE. The CDR3 nucleotides read TGTGCCAGCAGCGTAGGAATAACGGCGGGTTCACCCCTCCACTTT. It yields the protein CASSVGITAGSPLHF.

This chain links TRBV7-9 with TRBJ2-7, with D perhaps TRBD1 or TRBD2 (6 bases each). The germline gives CDR1 SEHNR, CDR2 FQNEAQ (reference sequence). Between the trimmed V and J ends, which lost 5 bases and 3 bases, there was a span of 11 bases. The CDR3 contains 13 residues. CDR3 DNA sequence: TGTGCCAGCAGCAACGGGGGCTACTACGAGCAGTACTTC. This encodes CASSNGGYYEQYF.

The chain joins TRBV7-2 to TRBJ1-1; 9 bases map to TRBD1. Germline V gene sequence: CDR1 SGHTA, CDR2 FQGNSA. The J segment lost 0 bases and the V segment lost 4 bases, leaving 3 bases of the junction unmatched. This CDR3 has 15 residues. The CDR3 DNA follows: TGTGCCAGCAGCTATGGGACAGGGATGAACACTGAAGCTTTCTTT. Amino acid sequence: CASSYGTGMNTEAFF.

The V gene is TRBV9, the J gene TRBJ1-1; the match to TRBD1 covers 7 bases. V dropped 4 bases and J dropped 7; count of bases not matched to a gene: 10. This CDR3 has 14 amino acids. CDR1 is SGDLS, CDR2 YYNGEE, per germline. CDR3: CASSLRGESVEAFF. In nucleotides, the CDR3 is TGTGCCAGCAGCCTCAGGGGGGAATCTGTTGAAGCTTTCTTT.

This clone has only a few counts. The rearrangement joins TRBV5-6 to TRBJ2-3; a weak D match, TRBD1 (5 bases). CDR3 length: 16 residues. Trimming took 4 bases from V and 3 from J, leaving 18 bases between them. Germline V lookup: CDR1 SGHDT, CDR2 YYEEEE. Written as DNA, the CDR3 is TGTGCCAGCAGCCCCACACCGCAGGGTAGGACAGATACGCAGTATTTT. Translated: CASSPTPQGRTDTQYF.

The CDR3 DNA reads TGCAGCGTTGATCAGGGGGGCTACACCTTC. Its translation: CSVDQGGYTF. The rearrangement links TRBV29-1 to TRBJ1-2; possibly TRBD1 for D (6 bases). There are 10 residues in the CDR3. CDR1 is SQVTM, CDR2 ANQGSEA, per germline. V lost 3 bases, J lost 8 bases, and 7 bases lay in between.

This clone was recorded once. This chain joins TRBV3-1 (or the pseudogene TRBV3-2) and TRBJ1-2; 9 bases are shared with TRBD1. The germline V gene has CDR1 LGHDT and CDR2 YNNKEL (reference sequence). The trim removed 4 bases at V and 6 bases at J, leaving 6 bases unmatched. The CDR3 extends over 14 amino acids. Here the CDR3 DNA reads TGTGCCAGCAGCCGCCCGGGACAGGGCCATGGCTACACCTTC. Its translation is CASSRPGQGHGYTF.

The chain uses TRBV28 and TRBJ2-5; D is unclear. Trimming shortened V by 5 bases and J by 0 bases, and 25 bases separated the two germline ends. The length of the CDR3 is 19 residues. CDR1 and CDR2 (germline): MDHEN, SYDVKM. As DNA, the CDR3 is TGTGCCAGCAGTCTACCCTACACCACCGACGACCAAAACCAAGAGACCCAGTACTTC. It yields the protein CASSLPYTTDDQNQETQYF. Combining the CDR3 with reference TRBV28 and TRBJ2-5 gives the whole variable domain DVKVTQSSRYLVKRTGEKVFLECVQDMDHENMFWYRQDPGLGLRLIYFSYDVKMKEKGDIPEGYSVSREKKERFSLILESASTNQTSMYLCASSLPYTTDDQNQETQYFGPGTRLLVL.

This sequence joins TRBV9 and TRBJ1-2, with D uncertain. V dropped 3 bases and J dropped 8 bases, with 8 bases sitting between them. Looked up from germline, CDR1 is SGDLS and CDR2 is YYNGEE. The CDR3 runs to 11 residues. The CDR3 nucleotides are TGTGCCAGCAGCGGACGCGGGGGCTACACCTTC. Its translation is CASSGRGGYTF.